This TCR beta chain was sequenced for a study of cytomegalovirus exposure and HLA in healthy donors. Study-wide results and limits: Most of the CMV-associated TCR beta chains (in a later analysis) appeared to be HLA-restricted.

It was with 60 Vbeta and 13 Jbeta primers that the PCR ran. Clones were read by immunoSEQ multiplex PCR, and TCRdb kept only the in-frame ones, dropping some. The sample lists approximately 100,000 clones; over 60% were seen once. Looked up from germline, CDR1 is SGHNT and CDR2 is YYREEE (reference sequence). The CDR3 covers 15 residues. V lost 4 bases to trimming and J lost 8 bases; unmatched junction nucleotides: 14. Likely unrecorded immune exposures existed in these nominally healthy donors. About this clone: No antigen is known for it.

The receptor comes from a female donor in good health and CMV-seropositive. V and J are TRBV5-4 and TRBJ1-2; 7 bases are shared with TRBD1. Sample: PBMCs. CDR3 coding DNA: TGTGCCAGCAGCCTGCCGACAGGGACCCCCCAGGGCTACACCTTC. Protein: CASSLPTGTPQGYTF.